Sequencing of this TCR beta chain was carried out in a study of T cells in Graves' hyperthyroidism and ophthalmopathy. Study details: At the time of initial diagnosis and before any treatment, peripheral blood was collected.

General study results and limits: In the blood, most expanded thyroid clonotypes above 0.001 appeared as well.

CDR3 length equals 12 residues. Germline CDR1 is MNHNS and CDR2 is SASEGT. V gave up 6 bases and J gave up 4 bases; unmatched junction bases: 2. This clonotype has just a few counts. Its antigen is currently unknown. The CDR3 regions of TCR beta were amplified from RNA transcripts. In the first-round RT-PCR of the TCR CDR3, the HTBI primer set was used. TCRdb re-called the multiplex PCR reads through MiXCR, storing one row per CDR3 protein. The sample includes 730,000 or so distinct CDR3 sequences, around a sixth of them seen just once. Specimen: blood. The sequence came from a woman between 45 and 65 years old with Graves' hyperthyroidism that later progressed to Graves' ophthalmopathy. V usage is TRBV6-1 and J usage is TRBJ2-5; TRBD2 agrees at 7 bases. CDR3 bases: TGTGCCAGCAGGAGCGGGGTAGAGACCCAGTACTTC. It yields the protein CASRSGVETQYF.